Listed below are T cell receptor beta chains from one sample, sequenced in a study of PD-1 and CTLA-4 blockade in melanoma. Here immunoSEQ multiplex PCR was the method, and the copy in TCRdb shows in-frame clones only, minus some. The sample consists of about 16,000 clones, approximately 70% of them appearing once. Sequenced material: CD8+ T cells from peripheral blood, taken from a patient given anti-PD-1 treatment. These receptors all stem from a human donor with melanoma. Each CDR3 is given with its conserved first and last residue. The order of the fields is clone size, V gene, J gene, D gene, CDR3 DNA, CDR3 protein. D genes are given only for firm matches. Not every row has a clone size; where given, it reads once, few, many or a size class.

>once|TRBV25-1|TRBJ2-7|NA
TGTGCCAGCAGTGAATATCTCGGAAAAGCCTACGAGCAGTACTTC
CASSEYLGKAYEQYF
>NA|TRBV12-3/TRBV12-4|TRBJ2-7|NA
TGTGCCAGCAGCATAGGGGAGTCCTACGAGCAGTACTTC
CASSIGESYEQYF
>NA|TRBV19|TRBJ2-1|NA
TGTGCCAGTAGTAAGACGACCTTCCAAAGGGGTGAGCAGTTCTTC
CASSKTTFQRGEQFF
>few|TRBV11-2|TRBJ1-2|NA
TGTGCCAGCAGCTTAGACGGTTATGGCTACACCTTC
CASSLDGYGYTF
>once|TRBV11-3|TRBJ2-1|TRBD2
TGTGCCAGCAGCCCCAGGACTAGCGGGAGATACTATGAGCAGTTCTTC
CASSPRTSGRYYEQFF
>NA|TRBV7-9|TRBJ2-6|NA
TGTGCCAGCAGCTTTTACAGGGACTCGGGGGCCAACGTCCTGACTTTC
CASSFYRDSGANVLTF
>NA|TRBV14|TRBJ2-7|NA
TGTGCCAGCAGCCAAGCCCGACTGGCCCCAAGAAGCGGCACCTACGAGCAGTACTTC
CASSQARLAPRSGTYEQYF
>NA|TRBV27|TRBJ1-1|NA
TGTGCCAGCAGTTTGTCGGGACTTACGAACACTGAAGCTTTCTTT
CASSLSGLTNTEAFF
>NA|TRBV7-6|TRBJ1-5|TRBD1
TGTGCCAGCAGCTTGGGAGACAGGGTAATGCCCCGCCAGCCCCAGCATTTT
CASSLGDRVMPRQPQHF
>NA|TRBV6-5|TRBJ2-7|NA
TGTGCCAGCAGAGAGAGGGGACTCTCCTACGAGCAGTACTTC
CASRERGLSYEQYF
>NA|TRBV5-1|TRBJ2-1|NA
TGCGCCAGCAGCCCCCTAGAAAGCTCCTACAATGAGCAGTTCTTC
CASSPLESSYNEQFF
>once|TRBV5-4|TRBJ1-1|NA
TGTGCCAGCAGGGGTCTGAACACTGAAGCTTTCTTT
CASRGLNTEAFF
>once|TRBV19|TRBJ2-7|NA
TGTGCCAGTAGTATCAGAGCTGGGGGCAAGAACGAGCAGTACTTC
CASSIRAGGKNEQYF
>once|TRBV5-4|TRBJ2-5|NA
TGTGCCAGCAGCTTGAGGGAGACCCAGTACTTC
CASSLRETQYF
>NA|TRBV3-1/TRBV3-2|TRBJ2-2|TRBD1
TGTGCCAGCAGCCAAGATGAGGCAGGGGGTTCGAACACCGGGGAGCTGTTTTTT
CASSQDEAGGSNTGELFF
>NA|TRBV11-3|TRBJ2-5|NA
TGTGCCAGCAGCTTAGGGACTACAGAGACCCAGTACTTC
CASSLGTTETQYF
>NA|TRBV27|TRBJ2-3|NA
TGTGCCAGCAGTTTATCTCGGCCAGATACGCAGTATTTT
CASSLSRPDTQYF
>NA|TRBV19|TRBJ2-7|NA
TGTGCCAGTAGTATAAAGGGAGGTTCCGAGCAGTACTTC
CASSIKGGSEQYF
>few|TRBV13|TRBJ2-7|TRBD2
TGTGCCAGCAGCTCGCGACTAGCGGGTTCCTACGAGCAGTACTTC
CASSSRLAGSYEQYF
>NA|TRBV27|TRBJ2-7|TRBD1
TGTGCCAGCAGTCAGACGACAGGGGGCTTCACCTACGAGCAGTACTTC
CASSQTTGGFTYEQYF
>NA|TRBV4-1|TRBJ2-7|NA
TGCGCCAGCAGCCAAGGTGGACTAAGCCGGGACGAGCAGTACTTC
CASSQGGLSRDEQYF
>NA|TRBV28|TRBJ2-3|NA
TGTGCCAGCAGAAGGTCCAGAACGTACACAGATACGCAGTATTTT
CASRRSRTYTDTQYF
>NA|TRBV27|TRBJ2-3|NA
TGTGCCAGCGGAGCCGGACAGTCCCCCACAGATACGCAGTATTTT
CASGAGQSPTDTQYF
>NA|TRBV11-2|TRBJ2-3|TRBD2
TGTGCCAGCAGCCCGCGCGGGGGTGGCACAGATACGCAGTATTTT
CASSPRGGGTDTQYF
>NA|TRBV4-1|TRBJ2-1|TRBD2
TGCGCCAGCAGCCAGCGTCCGGGACTAGCCGTAGATGAGCAGTTCTTC
CASSQRPGLAVDEQFF
>once|TRBV2|TRBJ1-5|NA
TGTGCCAGCAGTGAAGTGGGAAATCAGCCCCAGCATTTT
CASSEVGNQPQHF
>few|TRBV7-9|TRBJ2-1|NA
TGTGCCAGCAGCCCAAATTACAATGAGCAGTTCTTC
CASSPNYNEQFF
>NA|TRBV5-4|TRBJ2-1|NA
TGTGCCAGCAGCTTGATGGGGAGCTCCTACAATGAGCAGTTCTTC
CASSLMGSSYNEQFF
>NA|TRBV3-1/TRBV3-2|TRBJ1-2|NA
TGTGCCAGCAGCCAAGCCAACAGACAATCCCTCTATGGCTACACCTTC
CASSQANRQSLYGYTF
>NA|TRBV4-1|TRBJ2-1|NA
TGCGCCAGCAGCCAACCCTCGGTCCCCGGGCAGTTCTTC
CASSQPSVPGQFF
>few|TRBV19|TRBJ2-7|NA
TGTGCCAGTAGTCTGCAGGGTCCCCACGAGCAGTACTTC
CASSLQGPHEQYF
>NA|TRBV9|TRBJ1-1|NA
TGTGCCAGCAGCGTTAGCGAACGGGACGACTACACTGAAGCTTTCTTT
CASSVSERDDYTEAFF
>medium-sized|TRBV2|TRBJ2-3|NA
TGTGCCAGCAGCGACGGGACTTTGGATACGCAGTATTTT
CASSDGTLDTQYF
>NA|TRBV6-5|TRBJ2-1|NA
TGTGCCAGCTTAAACACGTTTAACAATGAGCAGTTCTTC
CASLNTFNNEQFF
>medium-sized|TRBV11-1|TRBJ2-7|NA
TGTGCCAGCAGCTTAGAAGCAAGCTACGAGCAGTACTTC
CASSLEASYEQYF
>NA|TRBV6-5|TRBJ1-2|NA
TGTGCCAGCAGTCCCGTCAAGTATTCCCACTATGGCTACACCTTC
CASSPVKYSHYGYTF
>NA|TRBV11-3|TRBJ1-1|TRBD1
TGTGCCAGCAGCAGGGACAGGGGCTCTATGAACACTGAAGCTTTCTTT
CASSRDRGSMNTEAFF
>NA|TRBV27|TRBJ2-5|TRBD2
TGTGCCAGCAGTCCCCTAGCGGGAGGAGGGCAAGAGACCCAGTACTTC
CASSPLAGGGQETQYF
>NA|TRBV7-9|TRBJ1-1|NA
TGTGCCAGCAGCATTAGGGAGAACACTGAAGCTTTCTTT
CASSIRENTEAFF
>NA|TRBV27|TRBJ2-1|TRBD2
TGTGCCAGCAGACCTACCGGGGGGATTTCTTCCTACAATGAGCAGTTCTTC
CASRPTGGISSYNEQFF
>NA|TRBV24-1|TRBJ2-2|NA
TGTGCCACCAGTGATTTGGGGGTGGACACCGGGGAGCTGTTTTTT
CATSDLGVDTGELFF